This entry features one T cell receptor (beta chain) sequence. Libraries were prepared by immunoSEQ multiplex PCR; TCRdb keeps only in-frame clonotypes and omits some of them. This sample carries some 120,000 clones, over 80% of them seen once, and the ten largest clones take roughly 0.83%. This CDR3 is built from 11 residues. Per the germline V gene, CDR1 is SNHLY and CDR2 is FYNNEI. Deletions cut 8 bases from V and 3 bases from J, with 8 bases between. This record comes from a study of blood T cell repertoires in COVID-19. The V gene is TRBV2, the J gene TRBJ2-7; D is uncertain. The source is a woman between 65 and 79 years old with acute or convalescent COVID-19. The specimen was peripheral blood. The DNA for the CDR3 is TGTGCCAGCGTAGGAGTCTACGAGCAGTACTTC. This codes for CASVGVYEQYF.